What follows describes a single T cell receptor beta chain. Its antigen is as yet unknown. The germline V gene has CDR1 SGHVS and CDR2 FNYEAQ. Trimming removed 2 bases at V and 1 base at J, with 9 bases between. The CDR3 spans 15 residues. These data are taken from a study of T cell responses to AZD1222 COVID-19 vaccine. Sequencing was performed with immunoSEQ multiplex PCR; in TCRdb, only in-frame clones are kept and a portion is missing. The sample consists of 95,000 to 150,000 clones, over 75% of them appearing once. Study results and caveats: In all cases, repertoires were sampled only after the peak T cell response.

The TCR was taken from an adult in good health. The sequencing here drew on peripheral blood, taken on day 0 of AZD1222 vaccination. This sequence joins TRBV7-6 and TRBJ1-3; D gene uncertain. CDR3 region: CASSLSAASGNTIYF. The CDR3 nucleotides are TGTGCCAGCAGCTTATCTGCAGCTTCTGGAAACACCATATATTTT.